This TCR beta chain was documented in a study of T cell repertoires in cytomegalovirus infection. Study-wide background: Through public TCR beta signatures, both CMV infection and matching HLA type were indicated.

Study-level results: Identification of carriers of CMV plus the relevant HLA was performed using cumulative public TCR beta family frequency. The ex vivo response was dominated by HLA-C-restricted CMV-specific TCR beta clonotypes.

CDR1 is SGHTA and CDR2 is FQGNSA in the germline V gene. V dropped 5 bases and J dropped 6 bases, with 11 bases sitting between them. This CDR3 region has 13 residues. TCRdb redid the calling of the reads with MiXCR, one entry per CDR3 protein. In the table there are 200,000 or so distinct CDR3 sequences, 28% of which are singletons. This clonotype was observed a handful of times. Its antigen is as yet unknown. The source is a human donor in good health (CMV status not recorded). Some clones in this sample may be carry-over from other donors' samples. The rearrangement links TRBV7-2 to TRBJ1-5, with D possibly TRBD1 on 5 matching bases. Source material: PBMCs. The CDR3 coding sequence is TGTGCCAGCAGCGCGGCAGGGAGTCAGCCCCAGCATTTT. The encoded protein is CASSAAGSQPQHF.